Sequencing of this T cell receptor beta chain was carried out in a study of T-cell memory formation after mild COVID-19. CDR1 and CDR2 from the germline V gene are MNHEY and SVGEGT. V lost 8 bases to trimming and J lost 1 base, with 8 bases between them. This CDR3 has 13 amino acids. Libraries for TCRalpha and TCRbeta carried sample barcodes and unique molecular identifiers via 5'RACE. TCRdb used MiXCR to reprocess the 5' RACE reads, holding one entry per CDR3 protein. The sample has about 400,000 distinct CDR3 sequences; 14% are singletons. The TCR originated in a man younger than 30 who had mild COVID-19 (a few samples of this study predate the infection). Cell type and time point are not known. Sequencing was done on a sample of PBMCs or a T cell subset sorted from them (not recorded which). The rearrangement links TRBV6-2 or TRBV6-3 to TRBJ2-2; D is perhaps TRBD1 (5 bases). The DNA for the CDR3 is TGTGCCAGCCTTACAGGGAACACCGGGGAGCTGTTTTTT. Its protein is CASLTGNTGELFF.